The sample holds a few counts of the clone carrying this T cell receptor (beta chain). This record comes from a study of beta chain features in type 1 diabetes. The sequenced template was cDNA made from the entire isolated RNA. The data were produced by immunoSEQ multiplex PCR, yet TCRdb's version contains in-frame clones alone and is incomplete. The table includes around 500,000 clones, roughly an eighth detected once. The V gene's germline CDR1 is SEHNR and CDR2 FQNEAQ (reference sequence). J was trimmed by 2 bases and V by 2 bases; bases with no gene match: 11. CDR3 length equals 19 residues. The sequencing input was naive CD4+ T cells from blood. The receptor was derived from a woman younger than 35 in good health. This chain connects TRBV7-9 to TRBJ2-1, with 11 bases matching TRBD1. CDR3 in DNA: TGTGCCAGCAGCTTATCGCCCGGGACAGGGGGTTCCACCTACAATGAGCAGTTCTTC. Its translation is CASSLSPGTGGSTYNEQFF.